These T cell receptor beta chains were read from a single sample in a study of blood T cells in healthy people across ages. TCRdb called the 5' RACE reads again in MiXCR, with one record for every CDR3 protein. The table has roughly 2 million distinct CDR3 sequences, roughly 50% seen once. Material for sequencing was blood. These receptor sequences come from a woman in her forties in good health. The CDR3 runs from the conserved cysteine through the conserved F or W. D genes are given only for firm matches. Expanded clones get a size class; other rows say once, few or many, or leave the size out.

few,-,TRBJ2-3,TRBV15,TGTGCCACCAGCAGAGGGGTACAGAGCACAGATACGCAGTATTTT,CATSRGVQSTDTQYF
few,TRBD2,TRBJ2-1,TRBV4-1,TGCGCCAGCAGCCCGTCGACTAGCCCCAATGAGCAGTTCTTC,CASSPSTSPNEQFF
-,-,TRBJ2-7,TRBV28,TGTGCCAGCAGTTTGCGGACCGGGGCATACAATGAGCAGTACTTC,CASSLRTGAYNEQYF
few,TRBD2,TRBJ2-5,TRBV5-1,TGCGCCAGCCGGACTAGCGGGGCCCCACAAGAGACCCAGTACTTC,CASRTSGAPQETQYF
-,TRBD2,TRBJ2-1,TRBV6-6,TGTGCCAGCAGTTACCGCGCGGGGGGAACAGAGACCCAGTTCTTC,CASSYRAGGTETQFF
-,-,TRBJ2-3,TRBV24-1,TGTGCCACCAGTGAGAGCGGGTTTAGCACAGATACGCAGTATTTT,CATSESGFSTDTQYF
-,-,TRBJ1-2,TRBV12-3/TRBV12-4,TGTGCCAGCAGTGGGTCCGGTGTTAACTATGGCTACACCTTC,CASSGSGVNYGYTF
few,TRBD1,TRBJ2-1,TRBV5-1,TGCGCCAGTACAGGACAGGGTAGTGGAATCTCCTACAATGAGCAGTTCTTC,CASTGQGSGISYNEQFF
-,TRBD1,TRBJ1-1,TRBV28,TGTGCCAGCAGTTTTGAGGGGGCGCGGTATGACACTGAAGCTTTCTTT,CASSFEGARYDTEAFF
once,-,TRBJ1-1,TRBV20-1,TGCAGTGCTAGTACCGACGGAAACACTGAAGCTTTCTTT,CSASTDGNTEAFF
-,TRBD1,TRBJ1-6,TRBV28,TGTGCCAGCAGTCCTCGACAGGGGGCGAATAATTCACCCCTCCACTTT,CASSPRQGANNSPLHF
-,TRBD1,TRBJ2-7,TRBV4-3,TGCGCCAGCAGCCAGAACAGGGGGAGCTCCTACGAGCAGTACTTC,CASSQNRGSSYEQYF
-,-,TRBJ1-2,TRBV5-1,TGCGCCAGCAGCACAGACAGCGATGGCTACACCTTC,CASSTDSDGYTF
-,-,TRBJ2-5,TRBV4-1,TGCGCCAGCAGCCAAACGGCCCGCGCTGTTATTGAGACCCAGTACTTC,CASSQTARAVIETQYF
-,TRBD1,TRBJ2-1,TRBV27,TGTGCCAGCAGCCCACGACAGGGATTCTACAATGAGCAGTTCTTC,CASSPRQGFYNEQFF
-,TRBD2,TRBJ2-5,TRBV20-1,TGCAGTGCTTGCCTGACGGGGGGGGCCCAGTACTTC,CSACLTGGAQYF
-,TRBD2,TRBJ2-3,TRBV20-1,TGCAGTGCAACCGGGACTAGCGGAAGCACAGATACGCAGTATTTT,CSATGTSGSTDTQYF
-,-,TRBJ1-4,TRBV13,TGTGCCAGCAGCTTAAGACAGCTTAATGAAAAACTGTTTTTT,CASSLRQLNEKLFF
many,TRBD1,TRBJ2-1,TRBV20-1,TGCAGCGCTAGGGACAGGGGTCACTACAATGAGCAGTTCTTC,CSARDRGHYNEQFF
few,TRBD1,TRBJ2-7,TRBV12-3/TRBV12-4,TGTGCCAGCAGTCTCGGGACAGGGTACTCCTACGAGCAGTACTTC,CASSLGTGYSYEQYF
-,TRBD1,TRBJ2-5,TRBV7-2,TGTGCCAGCAGCTTCGGACAGGCGGAAGAGACCCAGTACTTC,CASSFGQAEETQYF
few,TRBD1,TRBJ2-1,TRBV20-1,TGCAGTGCTGGAAACCCGGGACAGGGTTTTCAGGGGCAGTTCTTC,CSAGNPGQGFQGQFF
-,TRBD1,TRBJ2-3,TRBV20-1,TGCAGTGCCATGAGGGGGACAGGAACAGATACGCAGTATTTT,CSAMRGTGTDTQYF
-,TRBD1,TRBJ2-7,TRBV6-2/TRBV6-3,TGTGCCATCCTCACTCCGGGACAGGGAGGTGAGCAGTACTTC,CAILTPGQGGEQYF
few,-,TRBJ2-7,TRBV7-2,TGTGCCAGCAGCTTACCGGGTTTCCCCTACGAGCAGTACTTC,CASSLPGFPYEQYF
-,-,TRBJ1-2,TRBV20-1,TGCAGTGCTACCTTACCCACTAACTATGGCTACACCTTC,CSATLPTNYGYTF
-,-,TRBJ2-1,TRBV7-2,TGTGCCAGCAGTCCTGGGGGGGCGTTCTATACGGAACAGTTCTTC,CASSPGGAFYTEQFF
many,-,TRBJ2-6,TRBV29-1,TGCAGCGTTGAAGCGATGGACTCTGGGGCCAACGTCCTGACTTTC,CSVEAMDSGANVLTF
-,TRBD1,TRBJ2-3,TRBV6-2/TRBV6-3,TGTGCCAGCAGTTACGTTAAGGGGGCTGGAGATACGCAGTATTTT,CASSYVKGAGDTQYF
-,TRBD1,TRBJ2-3,TRBV10-1,TGCGCCAGCAGTCCTGGGACAGCCCTAATCACAGATACGCAGTATTTT,CASSPGTALITDTQYF
-,-,TRBJ1-2,TRBV7-9,TGTGCCAGCAGCTTAACCGGGACCTCTAACTATGGCTACACCTTC,CASSLTGTSNYGYTF
few,-,TRBJ1-4,TRBV4-1,TGCGCCAGCTCCAATCTCGCGGACGTTAATGAAAAACTGTTTTTT,CASSNLADVNEKLFF
-,TRBD1,TRBJ1-6,TRBV6-5,TGTGCCAGCAGTCAGACAGGGGGTTGGAATTCACCCCTCCACTTT,CASSQTGGWNSPLHF
-,-,TRBJ1-1,TRBV7-2,TGTGCCAGCAGCTTACAAAGGCAGGGGAACACTGAAGCTTTCTTT,CASSLQRQGNTEAFF
-,TRBD2,TRBJ2-3,TRBV24-1,TGTGCCACCAGTGGAAGCGGGGGGCAAATTATAGATACGCAGTATTTT,CATSGSGGQIIDTQYF
-,-,TRBJ2-1,TRBV7-2,TGTGCCAGCAGTTTGCGAGTAAGGGATGAGCAGTTCTTC,CASSLRVRDEQFF
-,-,TRBJ2-3,TRBV4-2,TGTGCCAGCAGCCATACGCAAGGTGGGATAGTGGAGTATTTT,CASSHTQGGIVEYF
few,-,TRBJ2-1,TRBV7-2,TGTGCCAGCAGCTTTTGGGGTGGGAATGAGCAGTTCTTC,CASSFWGGNEQFF
-,-,TRBJ1-4,TRBV12-3/TRBV12-4,TGTGCCAGCACCCTCGACAGGACTAATGAAAAACTGTTTTTT,CASTLDRTNEKLFF
-,TRBD1,TRBJ2-1,TRBV20-1,TGCAGTGCTAGAAGGGGGACAGGGGAAGAGACCCAGTTCTTC,CSARRGTGEETQFF
-,-,TRBJ1-2,TRBV7-9,TGTGCCAGCAGTCGTACCACGGGGTATGACTACACCTTC,CASSRTTGYDYTF
-,TRBD2,TRBJ2-3,TRBV7-9,TGTGCCAGCAGCCCCCCGGGACTAGTGGCGGGGGATACGCAGTATTTT,CASSPPGLVAGDTQYF
once,-,TRBJ2-1,TRBV6-5,TGTGCCAGCAGAAAAATTAGCGGCAATGAGCAGTTCTTC,CASRKISGNEQFF
few,-,TRBJ2-5,TRBV4-1,TGCGCCAGCAGCCAGGCCTCCCGTCCGGAGACCCAGTACTTC,CASSQASRPETQYF
-,TRBD1,TRBJ2-7,TRBV10-1,TGCGCCAGCAGGGGACAGGGTATCGACGAGCAGTACTTC,CASRGQGIDEQYF
-,TRBD1,TRBJ1-2,TRBV9,TGTGCCAGCAGCGTAGAAACAGGGGGCAGCTATGGCTACACCTTC,CASSVETGGSYGYTF
-,-,TRBJ2-1,TRBV7-2,TGTGCCAGCAGCTTAGAAATGGGCCAGGGGAACAATGAGCAGTTCTTC,CASSLEMGQGNNEQFF
-,-,TRBJ1-5,TRBV12-3/TRBV12-4,TGTGCCAGCAGACGGGACGGTGGGTATCAGCCCCAGCATTTT,CASRRDGGYQPQHF
once,-,TRBJ1-2,TRBV7-2,TGTGCCAGCAACGGACACATAACCTCTAACGATGGCTACACCTTC,CASNGHITSNDGYTF
-,-,TRBJ1-6,TRBV12-3/TRBV12-4,TGTGCCAGCAGTCTGACAGTAAATATTTCACCCCTCCACTTT,CASSLTVNISPLHF
-,-,TRBJ1-5,TRBV6-1,TGTGCCAGCAGTGAGGGGGTAACGAACAATCAGCCCCAGCATTTT,CASSEGVTNNQPQHF
-,-,TRBJ2-3,TRBV29-1,TGCAGCGCCAACCGGGTCTCCGGGAATACGCAGTATTTT,CSANRVSGNTQYF
-,TRBD2,TRBJ2-1,TRBV4-2,TGTGCCAGCACCGCAACTAGCGGGGGTTACAATGAGCAGTTCTTC,CASTATSGGYNEQFF
-,TRBD2,TRBJ2-5,TRBV6-2/TRBV6-3,TGTGCCAGCAGTTCCCTCCTGACTAGCGGGGTCAGGACCCAGTACTTC,CASSSLLTSGVRTQYF
-,TRBD1,TRBJ2-4,TRBV5-1,TGCGCCAGCAGCGAGAGATCCGGGACAGGTCAAAACATTCAGTACTTC,CASSERSGTGQNIQYF